The 21 T cell receptor beta chains reported below all come from one sample, sequenced in a study of blood T cell repertoires in COVID-19. The protocol was immunoSEQ multiplex PCR, while the TCRdb copy is restricted to in-frame clones and leaves out a portion. The table lists about 61,000 clones, around nine tenths of them singletons. Sequenced: peripheral blood. The receptors derive from a woman aged 45-65 years with active or convalescent COVID-19.

Notes on this clone: At one end, the junction sequence differs from germline, possibly due to a read error. This sequence joins TRBV14 and TRBJ2-1, with 12 bases that match TRBD2. The CDR3 loop spans 14 amino acids. Germline lookup yields CDR1 SGHDN and CDR2 FVKESK. In DNA form, the CDR3 reads TGTGCCAGCAGCCTCGGGCTAGCGGGAGGGCTTACTGTCTTC. Translating it yields CASSLGLAGGLTVF.

This clone was counted between two and nine times. The CDR3 nucleotides read TGTGCCAGCAGCCAAGGTGGAGTAGCGGCTTCCAATCAGCCCCAGCATTTT. It encodes CASSQGGVAASNQPQHF. This chain joins TRBV3-1 (or the pseudogene TRBV3-2) and TRBJ1-5; D is uncertain. In germline, CDR1 is LGHDT, CDR2 YNNKEL (reference sequence). V gave up 1 base and J gave up 3 bases, with 16 bases separating them. The CDR3 consists of 17 residues.

This clone was counted a single time. The V and J genes are TRBV5-8 and TRBJ2-1; 7 positions agree with TRBD2. Per germline, CDR1 SGHTS and CDR2 YDEGEE. The CDR3 spans 15 residues. Trimming took 0 bases from V and 6 from J; bases not matched to a gene: 6. This CDR3 is CASSLAPREFNEQFF. The CDR3 coding sequence is TGTGCCAGCAGCTTGGCCCCGCGGGAGTTCAATGAGCAGTTCTTC.

The chain uses TRBV19 and TRBJ2-1, with 11 nucleotides matching TRBD2. The J segment lost 4 bases and the V segment lost 5 bases, leaving 13 bases of the junction unmatched. Germline V gene sequence: CDR1 LNHDA, CDR2 SQIVND (reference sequence). This CDR3 is built from 18 residues. Here the CDR3 DNA reads TGTGCCAGTAGTCTTACTATAGCGGGAGGGCCGGATTACAATGAGCAGTTCTTC. It yields the protein CASSLTIAGGPDYNEQFF.

The genes are TRBV9 and TRBJ1-5; D gene ambiguous. Trimming stripped 5 bases from V and 4 bases from J, with 10 bases between. The length of the CDR3 is 13 residues. Germline V CDR1 and CDR2: SGDLS, YYNGEE. The CDR3 region is CASSDIGNQPQHF. CDR3 nucleotide sequence: TGTGCCAGCAGTGACATTGGAAATCAGCCCCAGCATTTT.

The chain joins TRBV6-5 to TRBJ1-1, with D tentatively TRBD1 (5 bases). Trimming stripped 3 bases from V and 6 bases from J, with 11 bases between. There are 13 residues in the CDR3. Germline V gene lookup returns CDR1 MNHEY and CDR2 SVGAGI. In DNA, the CDR3 is TGTGCCAGCAGTTATCGGCAGGGCCCTGAAGCTTTCTTT. Translating it yields CASSYRQGPEAFF.

The rearrangement joins TRBV7-8 to TRBJ1-5; the D gene is possibly TRBD1 (6 bases). In germline, CDR1 is SGHVS, CDR2 FQNEAQ. The CDR3 is made up of 15 amino acids. Trimming cost V 1 base and J 2 bases, with 9 bases left between them. CDR3 sequence reads: CASSLDTGRNQPQHF. CDR3 DNA: TGTGCCAGCAGCTTAGACACAGGGCGCAATCAGCCCCAGCATTTT.

CDR3 bases: TGTGCCAGCAGCGGGTCGACAGGGAAAGCTTTCTTT. This encodes CASSGSTGKAFF. The rearrangement links TRBV9 to TRBJ1-1; 7 nucleotides line up with TRBD1. Germline CDR1 is SGDLS and CDR2 is YYNGEE. The CDR3 runs 12 residues. V lost 3 bases, J lost 9 bases, and 5 bases stayed unmatched.

The chain is built from TRBV19 and TRBJ2-1; no clear D gene. This CDR3 has 14 amino acids. Germline CDR1 LNHDA, CDR2 SQIVND (reference sequence). Trimming took off 5 bases at V and 0 bases at J, with 8 bases between the two ends. This chain's CDR3 is CASSLPSSYNEQFF. In nucleotides, the CDR3 is TGTGCCAGTAGTTTGCCGAGCTCCTACAATGAGCAGTTCTTC. Variable domain in full (rest from reference TRBV19 and TRBJ2-1): DGGITQSPKYLFRKEGQNVTLSCEQNLNHDAMYWYRQDPGQGLRLIYYSQIVNDFQKGDIAEGYSVSREKKESFPLTVTSAQKNPTAFYLCASSLPSSYNEQFFGPGTRLTVL.

The V call is TRBV7-9, the J call TRBJ1-1; 7 bases line up with TRBD1. V lost 2 bases, J lost 10 bases, and 10 bases stayed unmatched. This CDR3 is 14 amino acids long. The V gene's germline CDR1 is SEHNR and CDR2 FQNEAQ (reference sequence). The CDR3 is CASSLPRVSGGAFF. Written as DNA, the CDR3 is TGTGCCAGCAGCTTACCCCGGGTCTCAGGGGGAGCTTTCTTT.

The V and J genes are TRBV27 and TRBJ1-6, with 9 nucleotides matching TRBD1. This CDR3 is built from 17 residues. Germline values: CDR1 MNHEY, CDR2 SMNVEV (reference sequence). The trim removed 6 bases at V and 9 bases at J, leaving 15 bases unmatched. DNA of the CDR3: TGTGCCAGCAGATGGGGGACAGGGCCCGTAGTGAGTTCACCCCTCCACTTT. This gives the protein CASRWGTGPVVSSPLHF.

The rearrangement links TRBV5-1 to TRBJ2-2; 9 bases agree with TRBD1. J lost 3 bases, V lost 5 bases, and 14 bases had no gene match. Germline V CDR1 and CDR2: SGHRS, YFSETQ. This CDR3 comprises 18 residues. The CDR3 here is CASSFRGTTGGYTGELFF. For the CDR3, the DNA is TGCGCCAGCAGTTTTCGGGGGACGACAGGGGGTTACACCGGGGAGCTGTTTTTT.

The genes are TRBV5-6 and TRBJ2-7, with a weak D call TRBD2 (5 bases). V dropped 4 bases and J dropped 2 bases, with 19 bases sitting between them. The CDR3 sequence is 16 residues long. Per germline, CDR1 SGHDT and CDR2 YYEEEE. CDR3 amino acids: CASSPRLAGFPYEQYF. DNA of the CDR3: TGTGCCAGCAGCCCCCGTTTGGCGGGTTTTCCCTACGAGCAGTACTTC.

This chain connects TRBV5-1 to TRBJ1-1; 7 bases align to TRBD1. The germline V gene has CDR1 SGHRS and CDR2 YFSETQ. The CDR3 runs 13 residues. V was pared by 2 bases and J by 4 bases, with 2 bases of the junction left unmatched. CDR3 sequence reads: CASSLGTATEAFF. CDR3 nucleotides: TGCGCCAGCAGCTTAGGGACAGCCACTGAAGCTTTCTTT.

Details on this clone: This CDR3 is also generated by other DNA sequences in the sample. This chain connects TRBV19 to TRBJ2-7; TRBD1 agrees at 10 bases. J lost 3 bases, V lost 6 bases, and 5 bases had no gene match. The CDR3 loop spans 14 amino acids. The germline V gene has CDR1 LNHDA and CDR2 SQIVND (reference sequence). The CDR3 loop is CASSIGTGVYEQYF. The CDR3 nucleotides are TGTGCCAGTAGCATCGGGACAGGGGTCTACGAGCAGTACTTC.

The V gene is TRBV19, the J gene TRBJ1-2; unclear D gene. The CDR3 loop spans 14 amino acids. CDR1 is LNHDA and CDR2 is SQIVND in the germline V gene (reference sequence). The V end was cut by 3 bases, the J end by 6 bases, with 14 bases between. This chain's CDR3 is CASSIPYVLDGYTF. CDR3 DNA sequence: TGTGCCAGTAGTATCCCCTATGTGCTAGATGGCTACACCTTC. Supplemented by reference TRBV19 and TRBJ1-2, the full variable domain reads DGGITQSPKYLFRKEGQNVTLSCEQNLNHDAMYWYRQDPGQGLRLIYYSQIVNDFQKGDIAEGYSVSREKKESFPLTVTSAQKNPTAFYLCASSIPYVLDGYTFGSGTRLTVV.

V and J are TRBV5-1 and TRBJ2-5; maybe TRBD2 (6 bases). The CDR3 contains 13 residues. Germline CDR1 SGHRS, CDR2 YFSETQ. Trimming removed 4 bases at V and 6 bases at J, with 13 bases between. This CDR3 reads CASSLGTGKTQYF. The CDR3 DNA follows: TGCGCCAGCAGCCTCGGGACTGGGAAGACCCAGTACTTC. Supplemented by reference TRBV5-1 and TRBJ2-5, the full variable domain reads KAGVTQTPRYLIKTRGQQVTLSCSPISGHRSVSWYQQTPGQGLQFLFEYFSETQRNKGNFPGRFSGRQFSNSRSEMNVSTLELGDSALYLCASSLGTGKTQYFGPGTRLLVL.

The V gene is TRBV6-5, the J gene TRBJ2-1, with TRBD2 matching 8 bases. V lost 7 bases, J lost 10 bases, and 3 bases stayed unmatched. CDR1 and CDR2 (germline): MNHEY, SVGAGI. The CDR3 has 11 residues. The CDR3 protein is CASTAGGEQFF. The CDR3 DNA reads TGTGCCAGCACGGCGGGAGGCGAGCAGTTCTTC.

The chain has TRBV19 and TRBJ2-7; 8 nucleotides agree with TRBD1. Trimming cost V 6 bases and J 4 bases; bases outside gene matches: 11. Looked up from germline, CDR1 is LNHDA and CDR2 is SQIVND (reference sequence). The CDR3 has 15 amino acids. Here the CDR3 DNA reads TGTGCCAGTAGCGAGACCGGGACAGGACTGTACGAGCAGTACTTC. The encoded protein is CASSETGTGLYEQYF.

V is TRBV25-1 and J is TRBJ1-1; D is perhaps TRBD1 (5 bases). The CDR3 spans 13 residues. V was cut by 7 bases and J by 6 bases, with 15 bases left in between. Germline-derived CDR1 and CDR2 are MGHDK and SYGVNS. In nucleotides, the CDR3 is TGTGCCAGCACCGGGGGGACGGGGGCTGAAGCTTTCTTT. It translates to CASTGGTGAEAFF.

The chain has TRBV27 and TRBJ2-7; maybe TRBD2 (6 bases). V lost 4 bases to trimming and J lost 3 bases, with 19 bases between them. Germline V gene sequence: CDR1 MNHEY, CDR2 SMNVEV (reference sequence). The CDR3 is 16 amino acids. The CDR3 protein is CASSSYSGTADYEQYF. In nucleotides, the CDR3 is TGTGCCAGCAGTTCTTACTCCGGGACTGCGGACTACGAGCAGTACTTC.